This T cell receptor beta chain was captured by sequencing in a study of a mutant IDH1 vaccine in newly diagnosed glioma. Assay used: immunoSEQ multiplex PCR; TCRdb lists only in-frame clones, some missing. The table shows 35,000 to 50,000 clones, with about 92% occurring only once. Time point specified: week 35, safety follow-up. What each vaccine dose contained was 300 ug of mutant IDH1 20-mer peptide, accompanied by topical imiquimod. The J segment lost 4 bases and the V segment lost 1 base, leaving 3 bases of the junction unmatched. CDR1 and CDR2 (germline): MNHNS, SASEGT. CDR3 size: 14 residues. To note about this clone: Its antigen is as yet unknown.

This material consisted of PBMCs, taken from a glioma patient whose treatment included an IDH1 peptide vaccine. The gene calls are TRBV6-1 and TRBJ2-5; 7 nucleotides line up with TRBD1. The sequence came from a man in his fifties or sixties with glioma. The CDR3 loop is CASSEVAGGETQYF. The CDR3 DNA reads TGTGCCAGCAGTGAAGTGGCAGGGGGAGAGACCCAGTACTTC.